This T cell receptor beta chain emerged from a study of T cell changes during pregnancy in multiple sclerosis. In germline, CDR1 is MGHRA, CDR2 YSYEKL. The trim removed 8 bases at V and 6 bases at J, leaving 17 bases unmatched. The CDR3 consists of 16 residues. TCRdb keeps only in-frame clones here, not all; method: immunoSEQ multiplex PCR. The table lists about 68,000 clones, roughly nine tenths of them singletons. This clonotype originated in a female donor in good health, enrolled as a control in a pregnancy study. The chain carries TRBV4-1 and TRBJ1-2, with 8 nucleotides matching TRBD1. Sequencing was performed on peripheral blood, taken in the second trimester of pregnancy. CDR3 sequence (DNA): TGCGCCAGCCGGCGCCTCCAGGGGGCTCAAACCGATGGCTACACCTTC. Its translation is CASRRLQGAQTDGYTF.